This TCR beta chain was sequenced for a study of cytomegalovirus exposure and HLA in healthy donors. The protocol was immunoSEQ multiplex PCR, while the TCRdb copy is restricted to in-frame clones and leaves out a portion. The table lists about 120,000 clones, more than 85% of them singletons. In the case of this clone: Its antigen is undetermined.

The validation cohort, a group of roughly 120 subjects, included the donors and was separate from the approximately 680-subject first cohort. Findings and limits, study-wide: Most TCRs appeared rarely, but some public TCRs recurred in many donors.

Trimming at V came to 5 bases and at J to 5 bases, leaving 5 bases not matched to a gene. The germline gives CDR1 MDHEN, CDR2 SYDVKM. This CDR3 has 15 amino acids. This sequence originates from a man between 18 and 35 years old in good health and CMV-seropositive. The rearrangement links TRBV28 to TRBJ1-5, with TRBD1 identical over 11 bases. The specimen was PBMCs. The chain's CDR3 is CASSAGTGGYQPQHF. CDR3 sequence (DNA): TGTGCCAGCAGTGCCGGGACAGGGGGATATCAGCCCCAGCATTTT.